The rows below give T cell receptor beta chains drawn from one sample of a study of Ad26.COV2.S vaccination and SARS-CoV-2 variants. Only in-frame clones appear in the TCRdb table, and some are missing; sequencing was by immunoSEQ multiplex PCR. The sample records about 680,000 clones, about 90% being singletons. The specimen was peripheral blood, collected in a trial of Ad26.COV2.S vaccine versus placebo. The receptors stem from a person aged 18-60 years who received the Ad26.COV2.S COVID-19 vaccine or a placebo. Both conserved end residues are part of each CDR3. D genes are given only for firm matches. Clone size, where shown, is once, few, many, or a class for clones that have expanded.

v_call: TRBV9
d_call: .
j_call: TRBJ2-1
clone_size: .
cdr3_aa: CASSVDPDGNEQFF
cdr3_nt: TGTGCCAGCAGCGTAGACCCTGACGGCAATGAGCAGTTCTTC

v_call: TRBV12-1
d_call: .
j_call: TRBJ2-5
clone_size: once
cdr3_aa: CASSFYGVLETQYF
cdr3_nt: TGTGCCAGCAGCTTTTACGGGGTTTTAGAGACCCAGTACTTC

v_call: TRBV5-1
d_call: TRBD1
j_call: TRBJ1-1
clone_size: .
cdr3_aa: CASSLRQGGMNTEAFF
cdr3_nt: TGCGCCAGCAGCTTGAGACAGGGAGGTATGAACACTGAAGCTTTCTTT

v_call: TRBV7-8
d_call: .
j_call: TRBJ1-6
clone_size: few
cdr3_aa: CASSFPRVGGEGVDSPLHF
cdr3_nt: TGTGCCAGCAGCTTCCCCCGAGTAGGAGGGGAGGGCGTGGATTCACCCCTCCACTTT

v_call: TRBV6-1
d_call: .
j_call: TRBJ1-6
clone_size: .
cdr3_aa: CASSERGTKEDPLHF
cdr3_nt: TGTGCCAGCAGTGAAAGGGGGACGAAGGAGGATCCCCTCCACTTT

v_call: TRBV6-5
d_call: TRBD2
j_call: TRBJ2-1
clone_size: .
cdr3_aa: CASISGTSGSNEQFF
cdr3_nt: TGTGCCAGCATTTCCGGGACTAGCGGGAGTAATGAGCAGTTCTTC

v_call: TRBV3-1/TRBV3-2
d_call: .
j_call: TRBJ2-7
clone_size: .
cdr3_aa: CASSLEGSYEQYF
cdr3_nt: TGTGCCAGCAGCCTAGAAGGCTCCTACGAGCAGTACTTC

v_call: TRBV7-9
d_call: .
j_call: TRBJ2-3
clone_size: .
cdr3_aa: CASSPGRGMDTQYF
cdr3_nt: TGTGCCAGCAGCCCAGGACGAGGGATGGATACGCAGTATTTT

v_call: TRBV5-1
d_call: TRBD1
j_call: TRBJ2-7
clone_size: .
cdr3_aa: CASSSTGGPEDEQYF
cdr3_nt: TGCGCCAGCAGCTCTACAGGGGGCCCCGAGGACGAGCAGTACTTC

v_call: TRBV11-2
d_call: .
j_call: TRBJ2-7
clone_size: .
cdr3_aa: CASSLNPGTKQYF
cdr3_nt: TGTGCCAGCAGCTTAAACCCCGGGACAAAGCAGTACTTC

v_call: TRBV14
d_call: .
j_call: TRBJ2-7
clone_size: .
cdr3_aa: CASSQIFGRGAYEQYF
cdr3_nt: TGTGCCAGCAGCCAGATCTTTGGTAGGGGGGCCTACGAGCAGTACTTC

v_call: TRBV7-2
d_call: .
j_call: TRBJ1-1
clone_size: once
cdr3_aa: CASITGQVNTEAFF
cdr3_nt: TGTGCCAGCATCACCGGGCAGGTGAACACTGAAGCTTTCTTT

v_call: TRBV10-3
d_call: .
j_call: TRBJ1-4
clone_size: .
cdr3_aa: CAISESFGGDEGKLFF
cdr3_nt: TGTGCCATCAGTGAGTCGTTCGGAGGGGATGAAGGAAAACTGTTTTTT

v_call: TRBV9
d_call: .
j_call: TRBJ2-2
clone_size: .
cdr3_aa: CASSVGQLNTGELFF
cdr3_nt: TGTGCCAGCAGCGTTGGACAGCTGAACACCGGGGAGCTGTTTTTT

v_call: TRBV20-1
d_call: .
j_call: TRBJ1-2
clone_size: .
cdr3_aa: CSASPGEYGYTF
cdr3_nt: TGCAGTGCTAGTCCAGGGGAGTATGGCTACACCTTC

v_call: TRBV6-5
d_call: .
j_call: TRBJ2-1
clone_size: .
cdr3_aa: CASSSGRSSYNEQFF
cdr3_nt: TGTGCCAGCAGTTCCGGGCGGAGCTCCTACAATGAGCAGTTCTTC

v_call: TRBV7-2
d_call: .
j_call: TRBJ2-7
clone_size: few
cdr3_aa: CASSSYLAGYEQYF
cdr3_nt: TGTGCCAGCAGCTCGTACCTGGCGGGTTACGAGCAGTACTTC

v_call: TRBV11-2
d_call: TRBD2
j_call: TRBJ2-2
clone_size: .
cdr3_aa: CASSLELAGGRELFF
cdr3_nt: TGTGCCAGCAGCTTAGAACTAGCGGGAGGCAGGGAGCTGTTTTTT

v_call: TRBV7-9
d_call: .
j_call: TRBJ2-7
clone_size: few
cdr3_aa: CASRSGSSAVYEQYF
cdr3_nt: TGTGCCAGCAGATCAGGGTCCTCCGCGGTCTACGAGCAGTACTTC

v_call: TRBV5-1
d_call: .
j_call: TRBJ2-5
clone_size: .
cdr3_aa: CASRHGSGGGQETQYF
cdr3_nt: TGCGCCAGCAGACATGGTTCGGGGGGCGGCCAAGAGACCCAGTACTTC

v_call: TRBV12-3/TRBV12-4
d_call: .
j_call: TRBJ2-2
clone_size: .
cdr3_aa: CASSFPTVGVFF
cdr3_nt: TGTGCCAGCAGTTTCCCCACCGTTGGGGTGTTTTTT

v_call: TRBV13
d_call: .
j_call: TRBJ2-2
clone_size: .
cdr3_aa: CASSFRSGEWTGELFF
cdr3_nt: TGTGCCAGCAGCTTCAGATCCGGAGAGTGGACCGGGGAGCTGTTTTTT

v_call: TRBV27
d_call: TRBD2
j_call: TRBJ2-3
clone_size: .
cdr3_aa: CASSLSPSGVTDTQYF
cdr3_nt: TGTGCCAGCAGTTTATCCCCTAGCGGGGTCACAGATACGCAGTATTTT

v_call: TRBV4-2
d_call: TRBD2
j_call: TRBJ2-7
clone_size: few
cdr3_aa: CASSQEGDSGSSEQYF
cdr3_nt: TGTGCCAGCAGCCAAGAAGGGGATAGCGGGAGCAGCGAGCAGTACTTC

v_call: TRBV29-1
d_call: .
j_call: TRBJ1-1
clone_size: few
cdr3_aa: CSVLGTRSEAFF
cdr3_nt: TGCAGCGTCTTAGGGACGAGGAGTGAAGCTTTCTTT

v_call: TRBV30
d_call: .
j_call: TRBJ2-3
clone_size: once
cdr3_aa: CAWSQFRRTDTQYF
cdr3_nt: TGTGCCTGGAGTCAGTTTCGCCGCACAGATACGCAGTATTTT

v_call: TRBV5-1
d_call: TRBD1
j_call: TRBJ2-1
clone_size: .
cdr3_aa: CASSGGTGANNEQFF
cdr3_nt: TGCGCCAGCAGCGGCGGGACAGGGGCCAACAATGAGCAGTTCTTC

v_call: TRBV5-1
d_call: .
j_call: TRBJ2-1
clone_size: .
cdr3_aa: CASSQLSAGSYNEQFF
cdr3_nt: TGCGCCAGCAGCCAGCTTAGCGCTGGGTCATACAATGAGCAGTTCTTC

v_call: TRBV9
d_call: TRBD2
j_call: TRBJ2-2
clone_size: .
cdr3_aa: CASSVLAGVNTGELFF
cdr3_nt: TGTGCCAGCAGCGTACTAGCGGGGGTGAACACCGGGGAGCTGTTTTTT

v_call: TRBV7-6
d_call: .
j_call: TRBJ1-4
clone_size: .
cdr3_aa: CASSPRGGEGKKLFF
cdr3_nt: TGTGCCAGCAGCCCCCGCGGAGGGGAGGGAAAAAAACTGTTTTTT

v_call: TRBV6-4
d_call: .
j_call: TRBJ1-2
clone_size: .
cdr3_aa: CASSDSGTYGYTF
cdr3_nt: TGTGCCAGCAGTGACTCTGGGACCTATGGCTACACCTTC

v_call: TRBV6-5
d_call: .
j_call: TRBJ2-7
clone_size: .
cdr3_aa: CASSYGQSPTEQYF
cdr3_nt: TGTGCCAGCAGTTACGGACAGTCGCCGACCGAGCAGTACTTC

v_call: TRBV7-8
d_call: .
j_call: TRBJ1-2
clone_size: once
cdr3_aa: CASARTEDYGYTF
cdr3_nt: TGTGCCAGCGCTCGGACAGAAGACTATGGCTACACCTTC